These 10 T cell receptor beta chains came from one sample sequenced in a study of metastatic and nonmetastatic thyroid tumors. TCRdb re-clonotyped the PCR reads via MiXCR. The sample records around 8,200 clones, approximately 30% being singletons. There were no patients who had received any treatment before thyroid surgery. Input material: tumor tissue. The origin of the receptors is a male donor with papillary thyroid cancer or a benign thyroid nodule (not recorded which). Some clones in this sample may be carry-over from other donors' samples.

CDR3 loop: CASSSDDREVSEAFF. CDR3 DNA: TGTGCCAGCAGTTCCGATGACAGGGAAGTCTCTGAAGCTTTCTTT. The V gene is TRBV6-5, the J gene TRBJ1-1; 7 bases line up with TRBD1. V trimming: 4 bases; J trimming: 6 bases; junction bases outside the gene matches: 11. Germline V lookup: CDR1 MNHEY, CDR2 SVGAGI. The CDR3 is 15 residues long.

V is TRBV10-2 and J is TRBJ2-2; 7 bases match TRBD1. The trim removed 7 bases at V and 0 bases at J, leaving 8 bases unmatched. The CDR3 runs 16 residues. Germline values: CDR1 WSHSY, CDR2 SAAADI. This CDR3 is CASNHGTVANTGELFF. The CDR3 region has the DNA TGCGCCAGCAACCACGGGACAGTTGCGAACACCGGGGAGCTGTTTTTT.

The chain is built from TRBV30 and TRBJ2-5; 7 bases are shared with TRBD1. CDR3 size: 14 residues. Trimming took 1 base from V and 3 from J; bases not matched to a gene: 5. CDR1 is GTSNPN, CDR2 SVGIG, per germline (reference sequence). The CDR3 sequence: CAWSGDSYKETQYF. CDR3 nucleotides: TGTGCCTGGAGTGGGGACAGCTATAAAGAGACCCAGTACTTC.

Only a few counts were recorded for this clone. DNA for the CDR3: TGTGCCAGCAGTGAAGTTAGTGGGTTTCGGGCTTTCTTT. This encodes CASSEVSGFRAFF. The chain carries TRBV6-1 and TRBJ1-1; D remains ambiguous. The germline V gene encodes CDR1 MNHNS and CDR2 SASEGT. The CDR3 is 13 residues long. Trimming removed 1 base from V and 11 bases from J, with 14 bases in between.

This clone is medium-sized in the sample. This chain links TRBV12-3 or TRBV12-4 with TRBJ2-7; the D is unclear. V was shortened by 7 bases and J by 0 bases, with 13 bases between the two germline ends. CDR3 length: 14 residues. The CDR3 region is CASNGQTGSYEQYF. CDR3 in DNA: TGTGCCAGCAATGGGCAGACCGGCTCCTACGAGCAGTACTTC.

The table lists this clone with a few counts. The rearrangement links TRBV6-1 to TRBJ2-1; 11 bases align to TRBD2. Germline values: CDR1 MNHNS, CDR2 SASEGT. This CDR3 contains 15 residues. Trimming cost V 5 bases and J 5 bases; bases outside gene matches: 5. The CDR3 DNA reads TGTGCCAGCAGTACCGGGACTAGCGGACACAATGAGCAGTTCTTC. Its translation is CASSTGTSGHNEQFF.

The rearrangement joins TRBV3-1 to TRBJ1-1; unclear D gene. Germline lookup yields CDR1 LGHDT and CDR2 YNNKEL (reference sequence). V dropped 2 bases and J dropped 6 bases, with 13 bases sitting between them. CDR3 length: 14 amino acids. The CDR3 bases are TGTGCCAGCAGCCAATGGTCGGCAGACTCTGAAGCTTTCTTT. Residues: CASSQWSADSEAFF.

The chain has TRBV6-1 and TRBJ2-7; tentatively, D is TRBD1 (6 bases). Germline values: CDR1 MNHNS, CDR2 SASEGT. Trimming took off 4 bases at V and 2 bases at J, with 12 bases between the two ends. CDR3 length equals 14 residues. CDR3 amino acids: CASSVSRGTYEQYF. CDR3 sequence (DNA): TGTGCCAGCAGTGTATCCAGGGGAACCTACGAGCAGTACTTC.

The V gene is TRBV11-3, the J gene TRBJ1-4; the match to TRBD1 covers 7 bases. This CDR3 has 14 amino acids. Trimming cost V 5 bases and J 5 bases; bases outside gene matches: 5. The germline V gene has CDR1 SGHNT and CDR2 YENEEA. The CDR3 sequence is CASSAGTVNEKLFF. CDR3 DNA sequence: TGTGCCAGCAGCGCCGGGACAGTGAATGAAAAACTGTTTTTT.

This clone has only one observation. The chain combines TRBV20-1 with TRBJ1-6; 8 bases fit TRBD1. Germline V gives CDR1 DFQATT, CDR2 SNEGSKA (reference sequence). The CDR3 extends over 15 amino acids. V lost 5 bases to trimming and J lost 1 base; unmatched junction nucleotides: 4. The CDR3 DNA is TGCAGTGCTGTTACAGGGGGATCCTATAATTCACCCCTCCACTTT. This encodes CSAVTGGSYNSPLHF.